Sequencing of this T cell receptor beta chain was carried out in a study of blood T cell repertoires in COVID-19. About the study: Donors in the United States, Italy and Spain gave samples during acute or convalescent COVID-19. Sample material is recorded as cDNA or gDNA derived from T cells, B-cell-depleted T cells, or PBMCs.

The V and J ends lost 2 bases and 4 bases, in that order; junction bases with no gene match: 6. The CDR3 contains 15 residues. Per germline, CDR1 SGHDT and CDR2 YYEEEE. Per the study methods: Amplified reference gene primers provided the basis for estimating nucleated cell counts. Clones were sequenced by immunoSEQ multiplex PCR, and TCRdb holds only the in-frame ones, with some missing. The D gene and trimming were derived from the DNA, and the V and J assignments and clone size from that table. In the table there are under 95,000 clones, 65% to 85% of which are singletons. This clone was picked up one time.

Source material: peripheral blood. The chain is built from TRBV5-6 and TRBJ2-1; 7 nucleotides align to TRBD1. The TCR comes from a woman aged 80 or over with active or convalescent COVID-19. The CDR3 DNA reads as TGTGCCAGCAGCTTCAGTCGGACAGGATACAATGAGCAGTTCTTC. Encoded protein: CASSFSRTGYNEQFF.